This entry lists 31 T cell receptor beta chains sequenced from one sample in a study of T-cell reconstitution after alpha-beta-depleted transplantation in children. Library preparation (for TCRbeta) was performed with unique molecular identifiers. MiXCR was run by TCRdb on the PCR reads, yielding one entry per CDR3 protein. The sample includes roughly 670,000 distinct CDR3 sequences, under 15% of them seen just once. Sequenced here: PBMCs, sampled before TCRalphabeta/CD19-depleted stem cell transplant. All receptors come from a girl aged 2 to 10 with congenital amegakaryocytic thrombocytopenia, due to receive a stem cell transplant.

Regarding this clonotype: Being one base from a much bigger clone, this may be a read error. The V call is TRBV11-2, the J call TRBJ2-1, with TRBD2 identical over 10 bases. Germline CDR1 and CDR2: SGHAT and FQNNGV. The CDR3 sequence is 15 residues long. V dropped 5 bases and J dropped 5; count of bases not matched to a gene: 6. The CDR3, as DNA: TGTGCCAGCAGCCCTAGCGGGAGTTTCGACAATGAGCAGTTCTTC. It is translated as CASSPSGSFDNEQFF.

Ten or more counts support this clonotype. The genes are TRBV6-1 and TRBJ2-6, with a tentative D call TRBD1 (6 bases). Per the germline V gene, CDR1 is MNHNS and CDR2 is SASEGT. The CDR3 runs to 14 residues. V was shortened by 10 bases and J by 1 base, with 11 bases between the two germline ends. CDR3 in DNA: TGTGCCACTGTCCAGGGGTCTGGGGCCAACGTCCTGACTTTC. Amino acid sequence: CATVQGSGANVLTF.

V and J are TRBV7-9 and TRBJ2-3; TRBD2 agrees at 8 bases. CDR3 length equals 17 residues. The germline CDR1 and CDR2 sequences are SEHNR and FQNEAQ (reference sequence). Trimming took 6 bases from V and 3 from J; bases not matched to a gene: 14. The CDR3 region is CASSWGGSGSRTDTQYF. The CDR3 nucleotides read TGTGCCAGCAGTTGGGGCGGGAGCGGGAGCCGGACAGATACGCAGTATTTT.

This clonotype was seen a few times. V usage is TRBV4-2 and J usage is TRBJ2-7; D assignment may be TRBD1 or TRBD2 (6 bases each). The V end lost 1 base, the J end lost 2 bases, and 12 bases lay between the germline ends. Germline loops: CDR1 LGHNA, CDR2 YNFKEQ. The CDR3 is 15 residues long. The CDR3 loop is CASSQVEGGTYEQYF. The CDR3 nucleotides read TGTGCCAGCAGCCAAGTTGAGGGGGGAACCTACGAGCAGTACTTC.

In this sample, this clonotype turned up many times. The junction does not match germline at one end; this may be a read error. The gene calls are TRBV20-1 and TRBJ2-1, with D possibly matching TRBD2 (6 bases). This CDR3 spans 12 amino acids. Looked up from germline, CDR1 is DFQATT and CDR2 is SNEGSKA (reference sequence). Here the CDR3 reads CSARDLRSGAFF. CDR3 coding DNA: TGCAGTGCTAGAGACCTAAGATCGGGAGCCTTTTTC.

This clonotype was observed at least ten times. The chain links TRBV2 to TRBJ1-1; 9 nucleotides align to TRBD1. The ends lost 5 bases at V and 4 bases at J; junction bases unmatched: 11. The CDR3 has 16 amino acids. CDR1 and CDR2 (germline): SNHLY, FYNNEI. CDR3 protein: CASSPGQGWFGTEAFF. The CDR3 DNA reads as TGTGCCAGCAGTCCGGGACAGGGATGGTTCGGCACTGAAGCTTTCTTT.

This clonotype was seen ten or more times. The rearrangement joins TRBV20-1 to TRBJ2-7; 8 bases align to TRBD2. Germline-derived CDR1 and CDR2 are DFQATT and SNEGSKA (reference sequence). CDR3 length: 12 amino acids. With V trimmed by 4 bases and J by 10 bases, 9 bases remained unmatched. DNA of the CDR3: TGCAGTGCTACTAGCGGGCAATATTCCCAGTACTTC. This translates into CSATSGQYSQYF.

This chain joins TRBV7-9 and TRBJ2-1; D unclear. V was clipped by 4 bases and J by 0 bases, with 10 bases between them. Germline V gene sequence: CDR1 SEHNR, CDR2 FQNEAQ (reference sequence). The CDR3 is 15 amino acids. The CDR3 DNA is TGTGCCAGCAGCTATCAGGAGAGCTCCTACAATGAGCAGTTCTTC. This sequence encodes CASSYQESSYNEQFF.

This clonotype was counted only a few times. The rearrangement links TRBV29-1 to TRBJ2-7, with D unresolved. The CDR3 is 12 residues long. Trimming cost V 4 bases and J 7 bases, with 14 bases left between them. CDR1 and CDR2 from the germline V gene are SQVTM and ANQGSEA. The CDR3: CSVGRRNSEQYF. The CDR3 nucleotides are TGCAGCGTTGGAAGGCGGAACTCTGAGCAGTACTTC.

This rearrangement joins TRBV5-6 to TRBJ2-1; D tentatively fits TRBD1 or TRBD2 (6 bases each). The CDR3 is 14 residues long. V lost 0 bases, J lost 7 bases, and 11 bases lay in between. In germline, CDR1 is SGHDT, CDR2 YYEEEE. The CDR3 DNA reads as TGTGCCAGCAGCTTGGAGCTAGGGGGGAATGAGCAGTTCTTC. Its translation: CASSLELGGNEQFF.

This clonotype was observed at least ten times. The chain joins TRBV29-1 to TRBJ1-1; TRBD1 aligns across 10 bases. With V trimmed by 0 bases and J by 5 bases, 3 bases remained unmatched. Germline CDR1 and CDR2: SQVTM and ANQGSEA. CDR3 length: 14 amino acids. Here the CDR3 reads CSVEDGQGGTEAFF. CDR3 DNA sequence: TGCAGCGTTGAAGATGGACAGGGGGGAACTGAAGCTTTCTTT.

This clonotype was counted between two and nine times. V is TRBV20-1 and J is TRBJ2-1; D not certain. V lost 4 bases, J lost 3 bases, and 7 bases lay in between. Germline loops: CDR1 DFQATT, CDR2 SNEGSKA (reference sequence). The CDR3 totals 12 residues. This CDR3 reads CSAIPDYNEQFF. In DNA form, the CDR3 reads TGCAGTGCTATTCCTGACTACAATGAGCAGTTCTTC.

The chain employs TRBV5-1 and TRBJ1-1; D gene uncertain. V was shortened by 5 bases and J by 7 bases, with 18 bases between the two germline ends. The CDR3 sequence is 14 residues long. CDR1 is SGHRS, CDR2 YFSETQ, per germline. CDR3 protein: CASSNRRDAGEAFF. In DNA, the CDR3 is TGCGCCAGCAGTAACCGACGAGACGCTGGTGAAGCTTTCTTT.

The chain couples TRBV7-9 to TRBJ2-7; D possibly corresponds to TRBD1 (6 bases). CDR3 length: 15 amino acids. CDR1 SEHNR and CDR2 FQNEAQ come from the germline V gene (reference sequence). V lost 5 bases and J 2 bases, leaving 16 bases between the germline ends. The CDR3 nucleotides read TGTGCCAGCAGCCCAGGACAGCTTAATACCTACGAGCAGTACTTC. Its protein is CASSPGQLNTYEQYF.

This clonotype was found a few times. The CDR3: CASSLRQGGTSYEQYF. The CDR3 DNA follows: TGCGCCAGCAGCTTGCGGCAGGGGGGTACCTCCTACGAGCAGTACTTC. V and J are TRBV5-1 and TRBJ2-7; D is possibly TRBD1 (7 bases). CDR3 length: 16 amino acids. The V end lost 1 base, the J end lost 0 bases, and 14 bases lay between the germline ends. CDR1 and CDR2 from the germline V gene are SGHRS and YFSETQ.

This clonotype was counted a few times. This chain links TRBV12-3 or TRBV12-4 with TRBJ2-3, with TRBD1 as a possible D gene (6 bases). V dropped 3 bases and J dropped 6 bases, with 16 bases sitting between them. This CDR3 is 15 amino acids long. CDR3 nucleotide sequence: TGTGCCAGCAGTTTGTTGGGGGCCCGCATGGATACGCAGTATTTT. This gives the protein CASSLLGARMDTQYF.

This sequence joins TRBV27 and TRBJ1-4, with D unclear. The CDR3 extends over 15 amino acids. V dropped 2 bases and J dropped 11 bases, with 18 bases sitting between them. CDR1 is MNHEY and CDR2 is SMNVEV in the germline V gene (reference sequence). DNA for the CDR3: TGTGCCAGCAGTTTAAAGGGTGGTCCTTTGGAGAAACTGTTTTTT. This encodes CASSLKGGPLEKLFF.

The chain carries TRBV4-1 and TRBJ2-1; TRBD2 matches at 14 bases. V was pared by 3 bases and J by 7 bases, with 8 bases of the junction left unmatched. This CDR3 has 17 amino acids. Germline values: CDR1 MGHRA, CDR2 YSYEKL. CDR3 protein: CASSQQPGLAGANEQFF. CDR3 nucleotide sequence: TGCGCCAGCAGCCAGCAGCCGGGACTAGCGGGAGCTAATGAGCAGTTCTTC.

This clonotype was counted ten times or more. V usage is TRBV5-1 and J usage is TRBJ2-3; D may be TRBD2 (5 bases). Germline values: CDR1 SGHRS, CDR2 YFSETQ. V dropped 2 bases and J dropped 6 bases, with 13 bases sitting between them. This CDR3 has 14 amino acids. The CDR3 loop reads CASSFWTDADTQYF. CDR3 DNA sequence: TGCGCCAGCAGCTTTTGGACTGACGCTGATACGCAGTATTTT. Based on the CDR3 plus reference TRBV5-1 and TRBJ2-3, the full variable domain is KAGVTQTPRYLIKTRGQQVTLSCSPISGHRSVSWYQQTPGQGLQFLFEYFSETQRNKGNFPGRFSGRQFSNSRSEMNVSTLELGDSALYLCASSFWTDADTQYFGPGTRLTVL.

This clonotype was seen a few times. The CDR3 bases are TGTGCCAGCAGCCAATACAAACTAGCGGGAAGGACGCACAATGAGCAGTTCTTC. As protein: CASSQYKLAGRTHNEQFF. The V call is TRBV3-1, the J call TRBJ2-1, with 10 nucleotides matching TRBD2. The CDR3 runs 18 residues. CDR1 LGHDT and CDR2 YNNKEL come from the germline V gene (reference sequence). V was pared by 2 bases and J by 5 bases, with 12 bases of the junction left unmatched.

The genes are TRBV5-1 and TRBJ1-2; possible D gene TRBD1, 5 bases. Deletions cut 4 bases from V and 5 bases from J, with 12 bases between. The germline V gene has CDR1 SGHRS and CDR2 YFSETQ. CDR3 length equals 13 residues. The CDR3 region has the DNA TGCGCCAGCAGCACTCGGGACCTTTATGGCTACACCTTC. It encodes CASSTRDLYGYTF.

For this clonotype: This clone may be a read error of a much larger clone one base away. The rearrangement joins TRBV29-1 to TRBJ1-2, with a tentative D call TRBD1 (6 bases). V was cut by 4 bases and J by 8 bases, with 17 bases left in between. Germline values: CDR1 SQVTM, CDR2 ANQGSEA. The CDR3 is made up of 13 amino acids. The CDR3 region has the DNA TGCAGCGTTGCAGGACAGCCCTTCTGGGGCTACACCTTC. It translates to CSVAGQPFWGYTF.

The chain is built from TRBV20-1 and TRBJ2-1, with 7 bases fitting TRBD2. After removal of 1 base from V and 0 bases from J, the junction contained 6 bases not matched to a gene. CDR1 and CDR2 from the germline V gene are DFQATT and SNEGSKA (reference sequence). The length of the CDR3 is 16 residues. The CDR3 nucleotides read TGCAGTGCTAGAGCTAGCGGAATCATCTCCTACAATGAGCAGTTCTTC. It is translated as CSARASGIISYNEQFF.

The chain couples TRBV11-2 to TRBJ2-3; D not certain. V lost 5 bases, J lost 6 bases, and 18 bases lay in between. The CDR3 is 15 amino acids. Germline V CDR1 and CDR2: SGHAT, FQNNGV. The chain's CDR3 is CASSPDKIGADTQYF. In DNA form, the CDR3 reads TGTGCCAGCAGCCCTGACAAGATCGGCGCGGATACGCAGTATTTT.

CDR3 residues: CSAKEGAGELFF. For the CDR3, the DNA is TGCAGTGCAAAAGAGGGGGCCGGGGAGCTGTTTTTT. The chain has TRBV20-1 and TRBJ2-2; D perhaps matches TRBD1 (6 bases). The germline V gene has CDR1 DFQATT and CDR2 SNEGSKA (reference sequence). Trimming stripped 6 bases from V and 6 bases from J, with 11 bases between. The CDR3 totals 12 residues.

This chain uses TRBV10-3 with TRBJ2-5; D is perhaps TRBD1 or TRBD2 (5 bases each). Trimming took off 6 bases at V and 4 bases at J, with 15 bases between the two ends. This CDR3 has 14 amino acids. CDR1 and CDR2 from the germline V gene are ENHRY and SYGVKD. CDR3: CAISARGERETQYF. The CDR3 bases are TGTGCCATCAGCGCGAGGGGAGAGAGAGAGACCCAGTACTTC.

Many counts were recorded for this clonotype. The chain combines TRBV4-1 with TRBJ2-1; 12 positions match TRBD2. CDR3 length equals 17 residues. The germline gives CDR1 MGHRA, CDR2 YSYEKL. V trimming: 4 bases; J trimming: 0 bases; junction bases outside the gene matches: 4. CDR3 sequence: CASSRGLAGRSYNEQFF. The CDR3 bases are TGCGCCAGCAGCCGCGGACTAGCGGGGCGCTCCTACAATGAGCAGTTCTTC.

This clonotype showed up many times. The V gene is TRBV5-1, the J gene TRBJ2-3; 8 nucleotides line up with TRBD2. This CDR3 region has 14 residues. Germline trimming cut 5 bases from V and 0 bases from J; bases unmatched to any gene: 2. Germline CDR1 is SGHRS and CDR2 is YFSETQ. CDR3 bases: TGCGCCAGCAGAGCGGGAGTGAGCACAGATACGCAGTATTTT. It yields the protein CASRAGVSTDTQYF.

This clonotype was recorded at least ten times. The rearrangement links TRBV28 to TRBJ1-5, with D perhaps TRBD1 (5 bases). V was trimmed by 5 bases and J by 2 bases, leaving 13 bases between them. Germline V gene data show CDR1 as MDHEN and CDR2 as SYDVKM. The CDR3 consists of 15 residues. The CDR3 nucleotides read TGTGCCAGCAGTCCCCAACAAGGGGGCAATCAGCCCCAGCATTTT. Encoded protein: CASSPQQGGNQPQHF.

This clonotype was counted only a few times. This CDR3 is CSARGAGGIALDTQYF. CDR3 DNA: TGCAGTGCTAGAGGGGCCGGGGGGATAGCGCTGGATACGCAGTATTTT. The gene calls are TRBV20-1 and TRBJ2-3, with 7 bases identical to TRBD2. The CDR3 is 16 amino acids. The V segment lost 1 base and the J segment 6 bases; nucleotides outside the gene matches: 13. Germline lookup yields CDR1 DFQATT and CDR2 SNEGSKA (reference sequence).

This clonotype has a count of ten or more. In DNA form, the CDR3 reads TGCGCCAGCACCCTCTCAGGAGGACCTAGCACAGATACGCAGTATTTT. Its translation: CASTLSGGPSTDTQYF. This rearrangement joins TRBV5-1 to TRBJ2-3; D is perhaps TRBD2 (5 bases). V was shortened by 6 bases and J by 0 bases, with 17 bases between the two germline ends. Germline CDR1 and CDR2: SGHRS and YFSETQ. The CDR3 loop spans 16 amino acids.